A single sample is the source of the 17 T cell receptor beta chains below, sequenced in a study of shared clonotypes between healthy human individuals. Terminally differentiated effector memory CD45RA+ cells were left out of the naive CD8 fraction, which was CD45RO-negative and positively selected for CCR7. TCRdb keeps only in-frame clones here, not all; method: immunoSEQ multiplex PCR. The table includes roughly 770,000 clones, just over 95% detected once. The sequencing input was naive CD8+ T cells sorted from blood. The source of these receptors is a man aged 25 to 45 in good health.

This clone was counted a single time. This chain connects TRBV6-5 to TRBJ2-7; D perhaps matches TRBD2 (6 bases). Trimming removed 6 bases at V and 3 bases at J, with 15 bases between. Germline values: CDR1 MNHEY, CDR2 SVGAGI. This CDR3 is 14 amino acids long. In DNA form, the CDR3 reads TGTGCCAGCAGCGCGACTGGGACTCTCTACGAGCAGTACTTC. Protein: CASSATGTLYEQYF.

The J gene is TRBJ1-2, the V gene TRBV19; D is undetermined. Between the trimmed V and J ends, which lost 6 bases and 7 bases, there was a span of 21 bases. This CDR3 has 15 residues. CDR1 is LNHDA, CDR2 SQIVND, per germline (reference sequence). The CDR3 DNA is TGTGCCAGTAGCTTGGAACCCCGCAACAAGCGTGGCTACACCTTC. This sequence encodes CASSLEPRNKRGYTF.

V is TRBV9 and J is TRBJ2-3; 9 nucleotides match TRBD2. Germline V gene lookup returns CDR1 SGDLS and CDR2 YYNGEE. The ends lost 1 base at V and 1 base at J; junction bases unmatched: 4. This CDR3 contains 16 residues. The CDR3 loop reads CASSVYSGSGTDTQYF. The CDR3 coding sequence is TGTGCCAGCAGCGTATATAGCGGGAGTGGCACAGATACGCAGTATTTT.

The CDR3 DNA sequence: TGCGCCAGCAGCCAAGAGGGGACAGGACCCCTCGAGCAGTACTTC. Translated: CASSQEGTGPLEQYF. The chain uses TRBV4-1 and TRBJ2-7; 8 bases line up with TRBD1. Germline V lookup: CDR1 MGHRA, CDR2 YSYEKL. CDR3 size: 15 residues. V lost 0 bases and J lost 6; bases outside the gene matches: 7.

The chain carries TRBV11-2 and TRBJ2-7; TRBD2 might be the D (6 bases). Germline loops: CDR1 SGHAT, CDR2 FQNNGV. The CDR3 sequence is 15 residues long. V lost 4 bases to trimming and J lost 1 base, with 14 bases between them. For the CDR3, the DNA is TGTGCCAGCAGCTGGAACCCGGGACTTTCCTACGAGCAGTACTTC. Translating gives CASSWNPGLSYEQYF.

The V call is TRBV25-1, the J call TRBJ2-7, with D perhaps TRBD2 (5 bases). V was pared by 4 bases and J by 2 bases, with 6 bases between. This CDR3 has 12 residues. CDR1 and CDR2 (germline): MGHDK, SYGVNS. As DNA, the CDR3 is TGTGCCAGCAGTGGAGGGCCCTACGAGCAGTACTTC. Translated: CASSGGPYEQYF.

The chain has TRBV27 and TRBJ2-7; a possible D gene is TRBD2 (5 bases). The CDR3 is 16 residues long. V lost 4 bases, J lost 6 bases, and 22 bases lay in between. The germline CDR1 and CDR2 sequences are MNHEY and SMNVEV (reference sequence). The DNA of the CDR3 is TGTGCCAGCAGTTCAATCGGAAATGGCGGGCCCCTCGAGCAGTACTTC. Translation gives CASSSIGNGGPLEQYF.

The chain joins TRBV5-1 to TRBJ1-1; D gene unclear. With 4 bases removed from V and 0 bases from J, the gap between germline ends came to 13 bases. Germline CDR1 is SGHRS and CDR2 is YFSETQ. The CDR3 consists of 15 residues. The CDR3 region has the DNA TGCGCCAGCAGCCTTCAGGTCGACATGAACACTGAAGCTTTCTTT. Protein product: CASSLQVDMNTEAFF.

This chain links TRBV30 with TRBJ1-3, with D unclear. Germline-derived CDR1 and CDR2 are GTSNPN and SVGIG (reference sequence). V lost 5 bases and J lost 0, with 11 bases in between. The CDR3 spans 14 residues. The CDR3 nucleotides are TGTGCCTGGGATACAGCGGGCTCTGGAAACACCATATATTTT. Amino acids: CAWDTAGSGNTIYF. Full variable domain (outside the CDR3, taken from reference TRBV30 and TRBJ1-3): SQTIHQWPATLVQPVGSPLSLECTVEGTSNPNLYWYRQAAGRGLQLLFYSVGIGQISSEVPQNLSASRPQDRQFILSSKKLLLSDSGFYLCAWDTAGSGNTIYFGEGSWLTVV.

The chain employs TRBV27 and TRBJ2-1; D is perhaps TRBD1 (6 bases). Trimming removed 6 bases at V and 5 bases at J, with 14 bases between. CDR1 is MNHEY, CDR2 SMNVEV, per germline (reference sequence). The CDR3 covers 14 residues. The CDR3 coding sequence is TGTGCCAGCAGACCAGGGGCGATCAACAATGAGCAGTTCTTC. Translation: CASRPGAINNEQFF.

Only one count was recorded for this clone. This chain links TRBV9 with TRBJ2-7; no clear D gene. Trimming shortened V by 3 bases and J by 0 bases, and 10 bases separated the two germline ends. Per germline, CDR1 SGDLS and CDR2 YYNGEE. This CDR3 comprises 14 residues. The CDR3: CASSEGFSSYEQYF. The CDR3 bases are TGTGCCAGCAGCGAAGGGTTTAGCTCCTACGAGCAGTACTTC.

The chain is built from TRBV5-5 and TRBJ1-5, with no clear D. CDR3 length: 14 residues. Germline CDR1 and CDR2: SGHKS and YYEKEE (reference sequence). With 1 base removed from V and 6 bases from J, the gap between germline ends came to 11 bases. The CDR3 region has the DNA TGTGCCAGCAGCTTGATACCTGGGCTTCAGCCCCAGCATTTT. Its protein product is CASSLIPGLQPQHF.

The chain joins TRBV9 to TRBJ2-7; 10 nucleotides align to TRBD1. Per the germline V gene, CDR1 is SGDLS and CDR2 is YYNGEE. This CDR3 is built from 14 residues. V trimming: 3 bases; J trimming: 3 bases; junction bases outside the gene matches: 3. CDR3 sequence: CASSAGTGVYEQYF. CDR3 DNA: TGTGCCAGCAGCGCCGGGACAGGGGTCTACGAGCAGTACTTC.

This clone was picked up one time. The rearrangement uses TRBV20-1 and TRBJ1-1; D is ambiguous. Looked up from germline, CDR1 is DFQATT and CDR2 is SNEGSKA (reference sequence). CDR3 length equals 11 residues. Deletions cut 5 bases from V and 1 base from J, with 5 bases between. The CDR3 DNA follows: TGCAGTGCTCGGAGGAACACTGAAGCTTTCTTT. This sequence encodes CSARRNTEAFF.

Only a few counts were recorded for this clone. The chain couples TRBV18 to TRBJ1-5; D perhaps matches TRBD1 (5 bases). The CDR3 loop spans 16 amino acids. V lost 2 bases to trimming and J lost 3 bases, with 14 bases between them. Germline values: CDR1 KGHSH, CDR2 LQKENI. CDR3 DNA: TGTGCCAGCTCACCAGGAGGGAGACAGTTCAATCAGCCCCAGCATTTT. This sequence encodes CASSPGGRQFNQPQHF.

This rearrangement joins TRBV11-2 to TRBJ1-1, with D unclear. V lost 2 bases and J lost 4, with 8 bases in between. Germline V gene sequence: CDR1 SGHAT, CDR2 FQNNGV. The CDR3 loop spans 13 amino acids. The CDR3: CASSLFDGTEAFF. CDR3 nucleotide sequence: TGTGCCAGCAGCTTATTCGACGGCACTGAAGCTTTCTTT.

V gene TRBV18 combines with J gene TRBJ1-2; TRBD1 aligns across 10 bases. Germline CDR1 KGHSH, CDR2 LQKENI. Trimming removed 8 bases from V and 3 bases from J; junction bases left unmatched: 6. The length of the CDR3 is 14 residues. In DNA form, the CDR3 reads TGTGCCAGCGCCGGGACAGGGGATTACTATGGCTACACCTTC. Amino acids: CASAGTGDYYGYTF. The full variable domain, in which reference TRBV18 and TRBJ1-2 provide the parts outside the CDR3, is NAGVMQNPRHLVRRRGQEARLRCSPMKGHSHVYWYRQLPEEGLKFMVYLQKENIIDESGMPKERFSAEFPKEGPSILRIQQVVRGDSAAYFCASAGTGDYYGYTFGSGTRLTVV.